Reported below is one T cell receptor beta chain. Its antigen is currently unknown. Unique molecular identifiers were built into the TCR beta cDNA libraries. Each CDR3 protein is one row after TCRdb ran MiXCR on the PCR reads. The sample has about 460,000 distinct CDR3 sequences; over 35% are singletons. The V end was cut by 1 base, the J end by 5 bases, with 12 bases between. This CDR3 has 13 residues. The germline V gene encodes CDR1 DFQATT and CDR2 SNEGSKA (reference sequence). These data belong to a study of post-analysis software for immune sequencing data. Turning to the study itself: Multiple sclerosis in the patients followed relapsing-remitting, secondary progressive and progressive-relapsing courses. Study-wide results and caveats: About five TRBV segments appeared more often in patients than in controls, and TRBV5-6, TRBV5-1 and TRBV20-1 were among these. Compared against controls, patients with multiple sclerosis displayed significantly lower normalized Chao1 diversity.

Sequencing was performed on blood. J is TRBJ2-7 and V is TRBV20-1; a possible D gene is TRBD2 (5 bases). This clonotype originated in a girl between 10 and 17 years old with multiple sclerosis. Written as DNA, the CDR3 is TGCAGTGCTAGAGGGCGGCTAGCTGACGAGCAGTACTTC. Its protein is CSARGRLADEQYF.